The rows below give T cell receptor beta chains drawn from one sample of a study of cytomegalovirus exposure and HLA in healthy donors. Profiling relied on immunoSEQ multiplex PCR, and the TCRdb table lists in-frame clones only, not all of them. The sample includes roughly 150,000 clones, more than 7.5% of them seen just once. Sequenced: PBMCs. These TCRs come from a man aged 45 to 65 in good health and CMV-seronegative. CDR3s include the opening cysteine and the closing phenylalanine or tryptophan. Each record gives: V gene, J gene, D gene, CDR3 protein. A D gene is named only where the DNA matches it firmly.

TRBV5-1	TRBJ1-5	-	CASSFDSYQPQHF
TRBV5-1	TRBJ2-1	TRBD2	CASSGSGTSGFNEQFF
TRBV12-5	TRBJ1-2	-	CASGLTRGTLPDYGYTF
TRBV19	TRBJ1-2	-	CASSRQYYGYTF
TRBV5-6	TRBJ2-3	-	CASSSWGTGPTDTQYF
TRBV7-3	TRBJ2-5	TRBD1	CASSRRQGVAETQYF
TRBV11-2	TRBJ1-4	-	CASSPAFGGQPTEKLFF
TRBV2	TRBJ2-2	TRBD2	CASKGLAENTGELFF
TRBV7-9	TRBJ2-2	-	CASNKGIGGTNTGELFF
TRBV6-4	TRBJ1-2	-	CASSATRGYGYTF
TRBV5-6	TRBJ1-1	-	CASDSRINTEAFF
TRBV18	TRBJ2-7	TRBD1	CASSRDRDAYEQYF
TRBV28	TRBJ1-2	TRBD1	CASSFLQGAYGYTF
TRBV18	TRBJ2-5	TRBD1	CASSPRGQGIETQYF
TRBV19	TRBJ1-1	-	CVGRGDTEAFF
TRBV2	TRBJ1-1	-	CASSETLDTEAFF
TRBV28	TRBJ2-7	-	CASIQGVTPYEQYF
TRBV9	TRBJ2-5	TRBD1	CASRSGQGASWQETQYF
TRBV4-2	TRBJ2-7	TRBD2	CASSQVAGDSYEQYF
TRBV6-1	TRBJ1-2	-	CASTLTRVGKGYTF
TRBV10-1	TRBJ1-1	-	CASSEQAFASPEAFF
TRBV25-1	TRBJ1-4	TRBD1	CASSEVTGSEKLFF
TRBV7-8	TRBJ2-1	TRBD2	CASSLELGLAGSEQFF
TRBV5-1	TRBJ2-2	-	CASSLLDGTTGELFF
TRBV30	TRBJ1-2	-	CACSEGEGYGYTF
TRBV28	TRBJ2-4	TRBD1	CASSDPQGIVNIQYF
TRBV11-2	-	TRBD2	CASSLAASGSYEQYF
TRBV15	TRBJ2-5	TRBD2	CATSDLAGGSQETQYF
TRBV11-1	TRBJ2-7	TRBD1	CASSLMNRGRDYEQYF
TRBV14	TRBJ2-3	-	CASSHFMTGTDTQYF
TRBV6-6	TRBJ1-1	-	CASSYLRGNTEAFF
TRBV28	TRBJ1-4	TRBD1	CASSFSGGRNEKLFF
TRBV9	TRBJ2-7	-	CASSDELSYEQYF
TRBV19	TRBJ1-5	-	CASSMGLDSNQPQHF
TRBV5-4	TRBJ2-5	TRBD2	CASSAPLAGGQETQYF
TRBV10-2	TRBJ2-1	TRBD2	CASRIGGGAWNEQFF
TRBV6-1	TRBJ2-1	-	CASIIRADHEQFF
TRBV6-6	TRBJ2-7	TRBD1	CASRPGQGTSHYEQYF
TRBV20-1	TRBJ2-7	-	CSASPGVVKYF
TRBV27	TRBJ2-1	TRBD1	CASRGQTKNNEQFF